A single T cell receptor (beta chain) is shown here with its context. Its specificity is not known. Germline V gene data show CDR1 as DFQATT and CDR2 as SNEGSKA (reference sequence). The CDR3 is 13 residues long. Deletions cut 2 bases from V and 1 base from J, with 8 bases between. The data are from a study of T-cell memory formation after mild COVID-19. TCRdb re-derived calls from the 5' RACE reads in MiXCR, one entry per CDR3 protein. This table has more than 250,000 distinct CDR3 sequences, 16% appearing once. Overall study findings and caveats: Clones that got smaller from day 15 to 85 had even CD4/CD8, while clones growing later tipped toward CD4+. The appearance of some responding clones in pre-infection memory suggested that cross-reactive memory joined.

Sequences were obtained from PBMCs or a T cell subset sorted from them (not recorded which). V is TRBV20-1 and J is TRBJ2-5, with TRBD1 as a possible D gene (6 bases). The sequence came from a man aged 18 to 29 who had mild COVID-19 (a few samples of this study predate the infection). Cell type and time point are not known. DNA for the CDR3: TGCAGTGCTAGAAAGGACAGCCAAGAGACCCAGTACTTC. This translates into CSARKDSQETQYF.